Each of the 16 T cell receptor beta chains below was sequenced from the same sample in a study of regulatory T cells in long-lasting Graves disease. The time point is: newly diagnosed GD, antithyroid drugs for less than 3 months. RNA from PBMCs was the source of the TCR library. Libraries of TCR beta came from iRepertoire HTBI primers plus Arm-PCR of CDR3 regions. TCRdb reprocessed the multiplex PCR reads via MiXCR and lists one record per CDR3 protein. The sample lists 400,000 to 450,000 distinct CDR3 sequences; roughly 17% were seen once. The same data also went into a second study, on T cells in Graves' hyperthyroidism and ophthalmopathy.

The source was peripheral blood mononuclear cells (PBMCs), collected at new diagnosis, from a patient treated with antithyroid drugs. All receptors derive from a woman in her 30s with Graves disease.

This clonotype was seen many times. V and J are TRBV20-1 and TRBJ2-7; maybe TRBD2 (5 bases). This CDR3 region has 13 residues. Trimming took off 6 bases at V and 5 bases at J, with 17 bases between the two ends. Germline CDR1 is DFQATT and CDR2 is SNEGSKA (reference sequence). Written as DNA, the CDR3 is TGCAGTGCGCGCCCGGCCCTAGCCGACGAGCAGTACTTC. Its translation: CSARPALADEQYF.

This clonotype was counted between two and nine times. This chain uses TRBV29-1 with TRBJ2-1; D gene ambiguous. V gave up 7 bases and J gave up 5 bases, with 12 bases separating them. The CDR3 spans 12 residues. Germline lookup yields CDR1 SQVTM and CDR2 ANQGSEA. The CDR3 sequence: CSASKTDNEQFF. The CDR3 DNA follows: TGCAGCGCCAGCAAAACTGACAATGAGCAGTTCTTC.

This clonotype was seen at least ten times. The CDR3 loop reads CAIAPRTSHTDTQYF. CDR3 bases: TGTGCCATCGCCCCCCGGACCAGTCACACAGATACGCAGTATTTT. The V gene is TRBV10-3, the J gene TRBJ2-3, with D hard to call. Germline values: CDR1 ENHRY, CDR2 SYGVKD. Trimming removed 8 bases from V and 2 bases from J, with 17 bases in between. CDR3 length equals 15 residues.

The CDR3 nucleotides read TGTGCCAGCAGCCGAGGACCCGCGGGCTACAATGAGCAGTTCTTC. Amino acids: CASSRGPAGYNEQFF. This sequence joins TRBV7-3 and TRBJ2-1; D perhaps matches TRBD2 (5 bases). The CDR3 totals 15 residues. V was shortened by 5 bases and J by 3 bases, with 14 bases between the two germline ends. The germline CDR1 and CDR2 sequences are SGHTA and FQGTGA.

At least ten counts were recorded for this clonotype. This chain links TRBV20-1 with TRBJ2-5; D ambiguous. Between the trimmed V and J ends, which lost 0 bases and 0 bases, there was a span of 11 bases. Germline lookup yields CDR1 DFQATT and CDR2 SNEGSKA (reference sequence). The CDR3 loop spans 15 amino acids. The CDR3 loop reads CSARDLYTYQETQYF. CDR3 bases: TGCAGTGCTAGAGATCTTTACACGTACCAAGAGACCCAGTACTTC.

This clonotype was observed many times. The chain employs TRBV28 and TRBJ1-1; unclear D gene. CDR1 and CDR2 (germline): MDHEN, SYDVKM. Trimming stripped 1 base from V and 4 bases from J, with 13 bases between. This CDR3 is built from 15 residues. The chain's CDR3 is CASSLFGDWGTEAFF. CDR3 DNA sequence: TGTGCCAGCAGTTTATTTGGGGATTGGGGCACTGAAGCTTTCTTT.

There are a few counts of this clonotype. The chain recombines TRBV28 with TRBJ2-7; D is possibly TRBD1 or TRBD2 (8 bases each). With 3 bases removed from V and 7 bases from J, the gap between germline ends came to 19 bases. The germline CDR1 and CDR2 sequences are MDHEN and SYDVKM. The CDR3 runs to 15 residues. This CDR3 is CASSFSGDRLWEQYF. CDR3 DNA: TGTGCCAGCAGTTTTAGCGGGGACAGGCTTTGGGAGCAGTACTTC.

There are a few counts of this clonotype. The CDR3 here is CASSMPGTGVREQYF. The DNA of the CDR3 is TGTGCCAGCAGCATGCCGGGGACAGGGGTTCGCGAGCAGTACTTC. This sequence joins TRBV5-5 and TRBJ2-7; 10 nucleotides line up with TRBD1. Germline-derived CDR1 and CDR2 are SGHKS and YYEKEE (reference sequence). Losses at the gene ends were 4 bases for V and 6 bases for J; bases not matched to a gene: 10. This CDR3 comprises 15 residues.

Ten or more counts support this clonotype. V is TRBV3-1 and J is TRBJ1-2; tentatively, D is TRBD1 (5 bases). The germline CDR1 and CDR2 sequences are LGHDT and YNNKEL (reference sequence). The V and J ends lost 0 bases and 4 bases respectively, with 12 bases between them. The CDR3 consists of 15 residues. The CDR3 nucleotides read TGTGCCAGCAGCCAAGATGGGGGTGGCACCTATGGCTACACCTTC. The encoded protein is CASSQDGGGTYGYTF.

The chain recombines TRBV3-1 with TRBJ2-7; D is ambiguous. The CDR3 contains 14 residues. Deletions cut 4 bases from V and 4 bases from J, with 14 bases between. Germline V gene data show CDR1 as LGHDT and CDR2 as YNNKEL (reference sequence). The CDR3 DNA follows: TGTGCCAGCAGCCTCCGGGTACCCTTTTACGAGCAGTACTTC. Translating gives CASSLRVPFYEQYF.

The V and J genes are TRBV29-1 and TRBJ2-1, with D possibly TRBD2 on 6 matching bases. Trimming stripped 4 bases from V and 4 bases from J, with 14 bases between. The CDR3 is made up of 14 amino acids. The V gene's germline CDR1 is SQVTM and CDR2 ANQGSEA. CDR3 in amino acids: CSVGGGEEYNEQFF. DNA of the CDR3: TGCAGCGTTGGTGGAGGGGAAGAATACAATGAGCAGTTCTTC.

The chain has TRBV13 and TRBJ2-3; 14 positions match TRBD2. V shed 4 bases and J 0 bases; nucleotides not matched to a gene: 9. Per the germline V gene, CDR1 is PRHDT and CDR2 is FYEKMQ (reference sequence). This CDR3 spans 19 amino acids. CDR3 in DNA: TGTGCCAGCAGCTCGGTGGGGACTAGCGGGAGTCTAAGCACAGATACGCAGTATTTT. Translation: CASSSVGTSGSLSTDTQYF.

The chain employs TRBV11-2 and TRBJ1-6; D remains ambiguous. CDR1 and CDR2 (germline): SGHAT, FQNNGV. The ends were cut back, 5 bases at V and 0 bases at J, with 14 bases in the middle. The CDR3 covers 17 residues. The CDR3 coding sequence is TGTGCCAGCAGCCCCGACTGGGAAAGCTCCTATAATTCACCCCTCCACTTT. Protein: CASSPDWESSYNSPLHF. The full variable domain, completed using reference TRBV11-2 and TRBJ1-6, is EAGVAQSPRYKIIEKRQSVAFWCNPISGHATLYWYQQILGQGPKLLIQFQNNGVVDDSQLPKDRFSAERLKGVDSTLKIQPAKLEDSAVYLCASSPDWESSYNSPLHFGNGTRLTVT.

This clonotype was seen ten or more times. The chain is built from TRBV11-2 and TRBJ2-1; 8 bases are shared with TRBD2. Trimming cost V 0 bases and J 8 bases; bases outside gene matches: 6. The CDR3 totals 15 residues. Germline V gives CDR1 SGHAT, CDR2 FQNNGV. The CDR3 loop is CASSLDGGGMDEQFF. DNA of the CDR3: TGTGCCAGCAGCTTAGACGGGGGGGGTATGGATGAGCAGTTCTTC.

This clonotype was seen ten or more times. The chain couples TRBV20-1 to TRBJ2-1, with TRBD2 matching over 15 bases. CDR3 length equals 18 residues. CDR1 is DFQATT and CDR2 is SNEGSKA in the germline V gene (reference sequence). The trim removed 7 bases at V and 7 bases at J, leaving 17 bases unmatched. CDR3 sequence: CSVSGLAGGSQPMNEQFF. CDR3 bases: TGCAGTGTTTCGGGACTAGCGGGAGGCAGTCAACCTATGAATGAGCAGTTCTTC.

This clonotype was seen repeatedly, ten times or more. The CDR3 is CATSGKGAGANVLTF. The CDR3 nucleotides are TGTGCCACCAGTGGTAAAGGGGCCGGGGCCAACGTCCTGACTTTC. The chain has TRBV24-1 and TRBJ2-6; D is possibly TRBD1 (5 bases). This CDR3 comprises 15 residues. Germline-derived CDR1 and CDR2 are KGHDR and SFDVKD. V was cut by 5 bases and J by 4 bases, with 11 bases left in between.